The T cell receptor (beta chain) described here comes from a study of T-cell memory formation after mild COVID-19. Across the study: Largely donor-specific TCR clusters were found. Overall study findings and caveats: Contracting CD8+ clones were enriched in EMRA, CD4+ mainly in CM and EM.

Using constant-segment primers, 5'RACE produced TCR alpha and TCR beta cDNA libraries carrying sample barcodes and UMIs. MiXCR, applied by TCRdb to the 5' RACE reads, yields one record per CDR3 protein. The data show 250,000 to 350,000 distinct CDR3 sequences, roughly a fifth seen once. The length of the CDR3 is 12 residues. This clonotype came up a few times. What it recognizes is unknown. V and J are TRBV12-3 or TRBV12-4 and TRBJ1-1; 7 bases are shared with TRBD1. Sequences were obtained from PBMCs or a T cell subset sorted from them (not recorded which). The receptor's source is a man younger than 35 who had mild COVID-19 (a few samples of this study predate the infection). Cell type and time point are not known. CDR3 region: CGTPERGPEAFF. The DNA for the CDR3 is TGTGGCACCCCAGAGAGGGGGCCTGAAGCTTTCTTT.